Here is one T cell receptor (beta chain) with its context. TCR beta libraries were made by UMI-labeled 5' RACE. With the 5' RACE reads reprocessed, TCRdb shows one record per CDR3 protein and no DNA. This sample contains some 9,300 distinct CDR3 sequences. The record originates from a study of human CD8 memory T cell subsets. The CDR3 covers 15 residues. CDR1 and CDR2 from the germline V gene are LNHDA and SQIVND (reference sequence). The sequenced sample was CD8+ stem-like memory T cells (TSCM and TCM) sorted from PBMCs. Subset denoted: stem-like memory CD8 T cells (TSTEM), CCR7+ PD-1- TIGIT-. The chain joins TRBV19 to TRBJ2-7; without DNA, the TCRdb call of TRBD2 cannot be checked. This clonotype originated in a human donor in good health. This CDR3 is CASSPSKNGNYEQYF. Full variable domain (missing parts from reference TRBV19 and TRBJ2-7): DGGITQSPKYLFRKEGQNVTLSCEQNLNHDAMYWYRQDPGQGLRLIYYSQIVNDFQKGDIAEGYSVSREKKESFPLTVTSAQKNPTAFYLCASSPSKNGNYEQYFGPGTRLTVT.